This T cell receptor (beta chain) stems from a study of shared clonotypes between healthy human individuals. Using immunoSEQ multiplex PCR, the repertoire was profiled, and TCRdb retains in-frame clones only, with some absent. The sample consists of about a million clones, roughly 80% of them appearing once. V lost 2 bases and J lost 8, with 9 bases in between. This CDR3 comprises 12 residues. Germline values: CDR1 SGHAT, CDR2 FQNNGV. Points from the study as a whole: Clonotypes not shared had lower generation probabilities than those common to all four donors. Among donors, sharing of clonotypes was expected to be affected by sequencing depth.

The donor population consisted of healthy HIV-negative adults with no recent acute infections or vaccinations. A CD45RA-negative memory subset and a CD45RA+ naive subset were separated from the CD4+ cells. In the case of this clone: As yet, its antigen is unknown.

The J gene is TRBJ1-1, the V gene TRBV11-2; no clear D gene. The sample taken for sequencing was memory CD4+ T cells from PBMCs. Subset denoted: CD45RA-negative fraction. The clonotype comes from a man between 18 and 35 years old in good health. Some clones in this sample may be carry-over from other donors' samples. CDR3 loop: CASSLSSREAFF. The CDR3 region has the DNA TGTGCCAGCAGCTTATCCTCTCGGGAAGCTTTCTTT.